This TCR beta chain was sequenced for a study of radiotherapy plus CTLA-4 blockade in lung cancer. About the research overall: Around 18% of patients responded objectively, and about 30% achieved disease control.

CDR3 length: 13 amino acids. The germline V gene encodes CDR1 MNHNS and CDR2 SASEGT. Trimming stripped 7 bases from V and 1 base from J, with 8 bases between. To note about this clone: The antigen is undetermined.

Each patient with chemo-refractory metastatic non-small-cell lung cancer was treated with focal radiation plus CTLA-4 blockade using ipilimumab. Here immunoSEQ multiplex PCR was the method, and the copy in TCRdb shows in-frame clones only, minus some. The sample holds about 70,000 clones, 65% to 85% seen once. Study-level findings and limits: Blood-borne expansion of tumor-derived TCR clones followed radiotherapy plus ipilimumab. How blood T cell clones changed early, along with interferon-beta, reportedly forecast response best.

V is TRBV6-1 and J is TRBJ1-5, with TRBD1 as a possible D gene (6 bases). This receptor was obtained from a human donor with non-small cell lung cancer whose response to radiotherapy plus ipilimumab could not be evaluated. Some clones in this sample may be carry-over from other donors' samples. The material was peripheral blood, obtained from a patient treated with radiotherapy plus ipilimumab. The CDR3 is CASTGGSNQPQHF. The CDR3 DNA follows: TGTGCCAGCACGGGGGGCAGCAATCAGCCCCAGCATTTT.